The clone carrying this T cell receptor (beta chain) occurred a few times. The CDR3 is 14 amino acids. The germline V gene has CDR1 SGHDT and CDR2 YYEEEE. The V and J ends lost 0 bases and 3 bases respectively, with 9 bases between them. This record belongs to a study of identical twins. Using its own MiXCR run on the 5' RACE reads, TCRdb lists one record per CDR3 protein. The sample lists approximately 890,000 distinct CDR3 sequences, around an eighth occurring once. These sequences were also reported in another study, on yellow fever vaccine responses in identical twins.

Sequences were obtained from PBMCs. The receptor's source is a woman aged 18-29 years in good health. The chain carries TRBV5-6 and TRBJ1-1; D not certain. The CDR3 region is CASSLAGVYTEAFF. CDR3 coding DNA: TGTGCCAGCAGCTTGGCCGGGGTTTACACTGAAGCTTTCTTT.